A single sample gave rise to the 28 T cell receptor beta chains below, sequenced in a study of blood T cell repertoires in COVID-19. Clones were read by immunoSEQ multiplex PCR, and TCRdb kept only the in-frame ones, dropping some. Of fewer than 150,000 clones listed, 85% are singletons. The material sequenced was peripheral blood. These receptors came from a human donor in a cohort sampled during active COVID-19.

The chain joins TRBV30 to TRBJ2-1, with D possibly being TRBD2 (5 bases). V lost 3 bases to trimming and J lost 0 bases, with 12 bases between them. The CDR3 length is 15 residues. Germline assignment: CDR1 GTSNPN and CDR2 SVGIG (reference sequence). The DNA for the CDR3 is TGTGCCTGGAGCCTAGCCCCCAGCTCCTACAATGAGCAGTTCTTC. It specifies CAWSLAPSSYNEQFF.

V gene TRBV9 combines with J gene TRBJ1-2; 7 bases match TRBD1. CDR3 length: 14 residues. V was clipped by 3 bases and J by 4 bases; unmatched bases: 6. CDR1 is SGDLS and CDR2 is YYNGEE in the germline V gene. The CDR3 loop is CASSARRDSYGYTF. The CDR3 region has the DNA TGTGCCAGCAGCGCGCGAAGGGACAGCTATGGCTACACCTTC.

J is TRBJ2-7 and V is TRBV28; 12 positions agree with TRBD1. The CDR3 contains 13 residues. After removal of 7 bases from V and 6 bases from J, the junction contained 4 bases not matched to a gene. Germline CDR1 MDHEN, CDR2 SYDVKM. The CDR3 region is CASKGQGAPEQYF. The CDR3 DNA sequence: TGTGCCAGCAAGGGACAGGGGGCTCCCGAGCAGTACTTC.

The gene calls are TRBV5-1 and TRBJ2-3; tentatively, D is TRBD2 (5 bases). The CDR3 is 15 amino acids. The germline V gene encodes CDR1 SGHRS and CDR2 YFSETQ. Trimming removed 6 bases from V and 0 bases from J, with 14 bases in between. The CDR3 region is CASIIGRTSTDTQYF. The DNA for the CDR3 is TGCGCCAGCATCATTGGTAGGACTAGCACAGATACGCAGTATTTT.

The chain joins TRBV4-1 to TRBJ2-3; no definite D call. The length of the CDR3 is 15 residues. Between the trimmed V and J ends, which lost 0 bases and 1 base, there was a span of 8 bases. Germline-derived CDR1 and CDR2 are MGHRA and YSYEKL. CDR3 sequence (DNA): TGCGCCAGCAGCCAAGAACCATTAGGCACAGATACGCAGTATTTT. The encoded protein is CASSQEPLGTDTQYF.

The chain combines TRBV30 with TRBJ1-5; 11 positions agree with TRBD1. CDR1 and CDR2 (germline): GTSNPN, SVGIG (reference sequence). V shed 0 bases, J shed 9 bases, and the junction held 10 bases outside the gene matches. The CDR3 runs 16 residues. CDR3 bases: TGTGCCTGGAGTGTTGCCATTGGACAGGGGGCTCGGCCCCAGCATTTT. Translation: CAWSVAIGQGARPQHF.

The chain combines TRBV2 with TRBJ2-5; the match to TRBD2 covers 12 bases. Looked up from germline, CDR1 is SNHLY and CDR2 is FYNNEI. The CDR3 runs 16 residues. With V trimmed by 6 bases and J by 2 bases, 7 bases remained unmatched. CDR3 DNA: TGTGCCAGCAGGGCCGGGACTAGCGGGCGACAAGAGACCCAGTACTTC. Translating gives CASRAGTSGRQETQYF.

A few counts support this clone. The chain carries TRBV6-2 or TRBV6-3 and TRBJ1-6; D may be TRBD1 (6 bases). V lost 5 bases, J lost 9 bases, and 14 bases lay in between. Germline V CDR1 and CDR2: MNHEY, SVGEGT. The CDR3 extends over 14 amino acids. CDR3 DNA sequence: TGTGCCAGCAGTGTCAGGGGCAGGGGTTCACCCCTCCACTTT. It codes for CASSVRGRGSPLHF.

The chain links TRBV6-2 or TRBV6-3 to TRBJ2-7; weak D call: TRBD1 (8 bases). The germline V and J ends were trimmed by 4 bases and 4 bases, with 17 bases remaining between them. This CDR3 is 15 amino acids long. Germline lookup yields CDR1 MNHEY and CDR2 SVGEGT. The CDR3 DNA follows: TGTGCCAGCAGTTTATACAGGGGGGGATCTTACGAGCAGTACTTC. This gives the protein CASSLYRGGSYEQYF.

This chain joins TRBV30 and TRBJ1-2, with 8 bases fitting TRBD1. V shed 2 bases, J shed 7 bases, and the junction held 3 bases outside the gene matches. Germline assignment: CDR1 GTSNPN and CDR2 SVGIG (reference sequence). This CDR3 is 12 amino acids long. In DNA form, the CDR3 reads TGTGCCTGGAGTTACAGGGGGTTTGGCTACACCTTC. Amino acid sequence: CAWSYRGFGYTF.

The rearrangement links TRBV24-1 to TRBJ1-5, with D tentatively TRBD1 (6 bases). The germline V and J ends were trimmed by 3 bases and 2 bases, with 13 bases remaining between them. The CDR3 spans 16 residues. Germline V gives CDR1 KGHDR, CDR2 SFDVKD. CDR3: CATSDLRRTGNQPQHF. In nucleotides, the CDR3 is TGTGCCACCAGTGATCTCCGACGGACAGGCAATCAGCCCCAGCATTTT.

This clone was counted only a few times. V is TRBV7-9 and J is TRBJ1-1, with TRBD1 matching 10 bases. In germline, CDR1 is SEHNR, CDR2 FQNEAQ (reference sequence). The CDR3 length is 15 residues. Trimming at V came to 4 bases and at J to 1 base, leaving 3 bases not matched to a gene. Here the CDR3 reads CASSSGQGSNTEAFF. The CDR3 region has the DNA TGTGCCAGCAGCTCGGGACAGGGGTCGAACACTGAAGCTTTCTTT.

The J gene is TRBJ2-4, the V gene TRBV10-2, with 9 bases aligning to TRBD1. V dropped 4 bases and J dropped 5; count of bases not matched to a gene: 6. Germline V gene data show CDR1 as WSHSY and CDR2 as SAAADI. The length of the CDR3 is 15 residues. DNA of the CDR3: TGCGCCAGCAGTGGGGGGAGACAGGGGGAAAACATTCAGTACTTC. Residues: CASSGGRQGENIQYF.

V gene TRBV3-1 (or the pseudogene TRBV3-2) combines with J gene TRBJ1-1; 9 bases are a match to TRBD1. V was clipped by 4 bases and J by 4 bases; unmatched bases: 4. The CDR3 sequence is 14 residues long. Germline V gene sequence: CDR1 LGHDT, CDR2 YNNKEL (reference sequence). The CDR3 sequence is CASSRRDRATEAFF. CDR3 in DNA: TGTGCCAGCAGCCGTCGGGACAGGGCCACTGAAGCTTTCTTT.

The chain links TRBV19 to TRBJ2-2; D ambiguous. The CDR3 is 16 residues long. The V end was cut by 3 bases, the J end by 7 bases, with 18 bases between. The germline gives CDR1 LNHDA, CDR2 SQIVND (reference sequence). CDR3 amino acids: CASSIRRSELIGELFF. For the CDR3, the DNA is TGTGCCAGTAGTATCCGGCGGTCTGAGTTAATCGGGGAGCTGTTTTTT.

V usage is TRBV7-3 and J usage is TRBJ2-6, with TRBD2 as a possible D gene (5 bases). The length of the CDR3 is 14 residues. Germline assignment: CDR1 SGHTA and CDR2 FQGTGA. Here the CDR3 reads CATSGVAGANVLTF. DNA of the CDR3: TGTGCTACCAGCGGAGTGGCTGGGGCCAACGTCCTGACTTTC.

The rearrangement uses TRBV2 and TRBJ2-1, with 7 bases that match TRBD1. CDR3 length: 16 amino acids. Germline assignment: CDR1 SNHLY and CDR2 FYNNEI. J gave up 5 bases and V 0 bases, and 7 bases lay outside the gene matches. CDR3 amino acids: CASSEAHGGQNNEQFF. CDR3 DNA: TGTGCCAGCAGTGAAGCGCATGGGGGACAGAACAATGAGCAGTTCTTC.

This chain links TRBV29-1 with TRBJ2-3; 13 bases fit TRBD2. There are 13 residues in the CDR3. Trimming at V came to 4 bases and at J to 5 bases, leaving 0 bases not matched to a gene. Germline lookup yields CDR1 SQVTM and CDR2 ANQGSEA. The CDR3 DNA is TGCAGCGTTGGGACTAGCGGGGGAGATACGCAGTATTTT. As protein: CSVGTSGGDTQYF.

CDR3 in DNA: TGTGCCTGGAGAGGGTCCAGCGGGGGCACAGATACGCAGTATTTT. Translating gives CAWRGSSGGTDTQYF. The chain has TRBV30 and TRBJ2-3; TRBD2 matches at 7 bases. Germline V gives CDR1 GTSNPN, CDR2 SVGIG (reference sequence). This CDR3 is built from 15 residues. Trimming at V came to 3 bases and at J to 1 base, leaving 7 bases not matched to a gene. The full variable domain, with the rest looked up from reference TRBV30 and TRBJ2-3, is SQTIHQWPATLVQPVGSPLSLECTVEGTSNPNLYWYRQAAGRGLQLLFYSVGIGQISSEVPQNLSASRPQDRQFILSSKKLLLSDSGFYLCAWRGSSGGTDTQYFGPGTRLTVL.

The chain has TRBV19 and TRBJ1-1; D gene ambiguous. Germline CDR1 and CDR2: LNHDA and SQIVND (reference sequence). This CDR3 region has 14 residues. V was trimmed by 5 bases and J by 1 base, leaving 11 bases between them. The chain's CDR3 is CASSWQIANTEAFF. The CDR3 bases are TGTGCCAGTAGTTGGCAAATAGCGAACACTGAAGCTTTCTTT.

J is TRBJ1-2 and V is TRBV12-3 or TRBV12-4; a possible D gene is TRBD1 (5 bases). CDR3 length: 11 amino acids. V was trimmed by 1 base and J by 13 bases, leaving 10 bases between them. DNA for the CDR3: TGTGCCAGCAGTTTAGATAGGCAGGGCACCTTC. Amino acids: CASSLDRQGTF.

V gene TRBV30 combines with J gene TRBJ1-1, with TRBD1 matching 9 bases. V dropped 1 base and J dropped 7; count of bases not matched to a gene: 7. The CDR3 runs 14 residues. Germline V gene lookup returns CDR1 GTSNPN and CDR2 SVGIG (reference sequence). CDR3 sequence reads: CAWSGTGTGIEAFF. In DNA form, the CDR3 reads TGTGCCTGGAGTGGTACCGGGACAGGGATTGAAGCTTTCTTT.

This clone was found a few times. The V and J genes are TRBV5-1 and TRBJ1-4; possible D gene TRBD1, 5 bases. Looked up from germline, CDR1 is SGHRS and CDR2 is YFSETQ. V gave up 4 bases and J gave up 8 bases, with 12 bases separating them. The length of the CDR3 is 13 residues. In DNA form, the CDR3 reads TGCGCCAGCAGCCCGGGACTGCGGGAAAAACTGTTTTTT. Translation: CASSPGLREKLFF.

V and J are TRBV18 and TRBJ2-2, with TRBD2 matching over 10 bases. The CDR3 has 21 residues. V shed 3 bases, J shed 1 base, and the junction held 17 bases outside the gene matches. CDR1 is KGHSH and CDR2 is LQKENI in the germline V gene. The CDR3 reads CASSPIRLASGGLMNTGELFF. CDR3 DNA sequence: TGTGCCAGCTCACCCATCAGACTGGCTAGCGGGGGTCTCATGAACACCGGGGAGCTGTTTTTT.

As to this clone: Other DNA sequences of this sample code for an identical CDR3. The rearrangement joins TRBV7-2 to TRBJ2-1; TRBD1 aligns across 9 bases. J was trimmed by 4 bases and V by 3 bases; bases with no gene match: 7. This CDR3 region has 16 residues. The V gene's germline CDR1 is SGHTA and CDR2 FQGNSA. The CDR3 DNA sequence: TGTGCCAGCAGCTTGGGCGGGACAGGGTCTTACAATGAGCAGTTCTTC. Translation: CASSLGGTGSYNEQFF.

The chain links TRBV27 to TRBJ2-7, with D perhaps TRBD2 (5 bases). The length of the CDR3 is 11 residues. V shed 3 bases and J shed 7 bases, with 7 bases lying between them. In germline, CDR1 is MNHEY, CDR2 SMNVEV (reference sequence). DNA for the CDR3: TGTGCCAGCAGTTTCGGGGAAGAGCAGTACTTC. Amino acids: CASSFGEEQYF.

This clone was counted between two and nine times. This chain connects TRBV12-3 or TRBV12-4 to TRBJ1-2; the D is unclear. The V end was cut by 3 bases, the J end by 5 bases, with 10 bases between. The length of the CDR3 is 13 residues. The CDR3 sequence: CASSLLSYYGYTF. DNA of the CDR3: TGTGCCAGCAGTTTGTTGAGTTATTATGGCTACACCTTC.

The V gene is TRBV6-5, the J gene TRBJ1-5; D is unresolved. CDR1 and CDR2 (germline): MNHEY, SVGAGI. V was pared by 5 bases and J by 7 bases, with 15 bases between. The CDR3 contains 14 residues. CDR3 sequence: CASSPIDPGQPQHF. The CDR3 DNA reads TGTGCCAGCAGTCCAATAGACCCAGGACAGCCCCAGCATTTT.